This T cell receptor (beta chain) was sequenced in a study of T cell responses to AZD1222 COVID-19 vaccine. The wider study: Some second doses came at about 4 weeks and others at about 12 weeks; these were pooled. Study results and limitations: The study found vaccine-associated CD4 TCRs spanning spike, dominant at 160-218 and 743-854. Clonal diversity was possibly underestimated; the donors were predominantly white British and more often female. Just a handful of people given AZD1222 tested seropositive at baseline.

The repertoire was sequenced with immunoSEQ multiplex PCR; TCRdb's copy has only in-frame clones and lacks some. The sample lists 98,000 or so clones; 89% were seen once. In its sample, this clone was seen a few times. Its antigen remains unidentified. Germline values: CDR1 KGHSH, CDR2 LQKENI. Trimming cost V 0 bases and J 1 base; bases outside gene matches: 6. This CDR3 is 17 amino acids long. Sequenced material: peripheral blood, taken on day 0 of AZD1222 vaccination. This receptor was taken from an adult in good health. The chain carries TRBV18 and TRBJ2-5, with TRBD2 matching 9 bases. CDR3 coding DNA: TGTGCCAGCTCACCACCTTGGGGTAGCGGGAGCCAAGAGACCCAGTACTTC. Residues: CASSPPWGSGSQETQYF.